This is a list of T cell receptor beta chains from one sample in a study of CD4 T cells in relation to SARS-CoV-2 and coronaviruses. Profiling relied on immunoSEQ multiplex PCR, and the TCRdb table lists in-frame clones only, not all of them. Of about 22,000 clones listed, roughly 73% were seen once; the top ten hold about 15%. Which antigens these TCRs recognize remains unknown. The sequenced sample consisted of CD4+ T cells from PBMCs, cultured in vitro. All receptors come from a human donor in good health. The CDR3 runs from the conserved cysteine through the conserved F or W. The D gene is left open where the match is weak. Only some rows state a clone size, as once, few, many or a class for expanded clones.

DNA	CDR3	V	D	J	size
TGTGCCTGGACCGGGACTAATTACAATGAGCAGTTCTTC	CAWTGTNYNEQFF	TRBV2	TRBD2	TRBJ2-1	-
TGTGCCAGCAGCCCTGATAGCGGGAGACTCTACGAGCAGTACTTC	CASSPDSGRLYEQYF	TRBV7-2	TRBD2	TRBJ2-7	-
TGCGCCAGCAGCGGATCGACTAGAGCGAACAATGAGCAGTTCTTC	CASSGSTRANNEQFF	TRBV5-1	-	TRBJ2-1	-
TGTGCCAGCAGCTCCTCCTTCATGCCCGGGGCAGAGGAGCAGTACTTC	CASSSSFMPGAEEQYF	TRBV7-9	-	TRBJ2-7	-
TGTGCCAGCAGTAAGGACACCGCTAATGAAAAACTGTTTTTT	CASSKDTANEKLFF	TRBV6-5	-	TRBJ1-4	-
TGTGCCAGCACCAGTGCCTACGAGCAGTACTTC	CASTSAYEQYF	TRBV6-5	-	TRBJ2-7	-
TGTGCCAGTAGTATATTAGGACAGGGGAAAAGTGAAGCTTTCTTT	CASSILGQGKSEAFF	TRBV19	TRBD1	TRBJ1-1	-
TGTGCCTACGAGAGGATTAATGAAAAACTGTTTTTT	CAYERINEKLFF	TRBV30	-	TRBJ1-4	-
TGTGCCACCAGTGATCCGGCGACAGCCCGAGGCTCTGGGGCCAACGTCCTGACTTTC	CATSDPATARGSGANVLTF	TRBV24-1	-	TRBJ2-6	-
TGTGCCTGGATGGCGGGCACTGAAGCTTTCTTT	CAWMAGTEAFF	TRBV30	-	TRBJ1-1	few
TGTGCCAGCTCACCATTCCAGGCCAGTGATACGCAGTATTTT	CASSPFQASDTQYF	TRBV18	-	TRBJ2-3	-
TGCGCCAGCAGCCCGACAGGGGTCAGTGAGCAGTTCTTC	CASSPTGVSEQFF	TRBV5-1	TRBD1	TRBJ2-1	-
TGCGCCAGCAGCCAAGAGCCAGGGAACTATGGCTACACCTTC	CASSQEPGNYGYTF	TRBV4-1	-	TRBJ1-2	once
TGCGCCAGCAGCTACACTACAGCCTACAATGAGCAGTTCTTC	CASSYTTAYNEQFF	TRBV5-1	-	TRBJ2-1	-
TGCGCCAGCAGCTCCTGGACAGGGGGGTCAGATACGCAGTATTTT	CASSSWTGGSDTQYF	TRBV5-1	TRBD1	TRBJ2-3	-
TGCGCCAGCAGCTTGGGGACTAGCGTCGGCGGGGAGCTGTTTTTT	CASSLGTSVGGELFF	TRBV5-1	TRBD2	TRBJ2-2	-
TGTGCCATCAGTGAGTCGTCCGTTACGGATACGCAGTATTTT	CAISESSVTDTQYF	TRBV10-3	-	TRBJ2-3	-
TGTGCCAGCAGCCGGAATAAGCTCTACGAGCAGTACTTC	CASSRNKLYEQYF	TRBV7-9	-	TRBJ2-7	few
TGCGCCAGCAGCGGAGGACAGTACCAAGAGACCCAGTACTTC	CASSGGQYQETQYF	TRBV5-1	-	TRBJ2-5	-
TGTGCCACTGGGGGGGACCGAGGCTCCTACGAGCAGTACTTC	CATGGDRGSYEQYF	TRBV6-5	TRBD2	TRBJ2-7	once
TGTGCCAGCAGCCTATTCGACCCACCCACTGAAGCTTTCTTT	CASSLFDPPTEAFF	TRBV7-8	-	TRBJ1-1	-
TGTGCCAGCACCCAAGAGGGGGGGCTGAACACTGAAGCTTTCTTT	CASTQEGGLNTEAFF	TRBV25-1	-	TRBJ1-1	-
TGTGCCAGCAGTTTAGGTGGGACAAATACAGTGAAGAACACTGAAGCTTTCTTT	CASSLGGTNTVKNTEAFF	TRBV27	-	TRBJ1-1	-
TGTGCCACCAGGGGTGAGAATGAGCAGTTCTTC	CATRGENEQFF	TRBV24-1	-	TRBJ2-1	-
TGTGCCAGCAGTCCGGGGGGGGCTCGCTCCGGGGAGCTGTTTTTT	CASSPGGARSGELFF	TRBV2	TRBD2	TRBJ2-2	-
TGTGCCAGCAGCCTGAGACCGGTTTCCTACAATGAGCAGTTCTTC	CASSLRPVSYNEQFF	TRBV7-8	-	TRBJ2-1	-
TGTGCCAGCAGCGCAGCGGGAGCGGGGGGCTACGAGCAGTACTTC	CASSAAGAGGYEQYF	TRBV2	TRBD2	TRBJ2-7	-
TGTGCCAGCGGACGGACTCAGAGAAACACAGATACGCAGTATTTT	CASGRTQRNTDTQYF	TRBV3-1/TRBV3-2	-	TRBJ2-3	-
TGTGCCAGCTCACCACCGACTAGCGGGGGCTACGAGCAGTACTTC	CASSPPTSGGYEQYF	TRBV18	TRBD2	TRBJ2-7	-
TGCGCCAGCAGCCCGACTGATATGAACACTGAAGCTTTCTTT	CASSPTDMNTEAFF	TRBV10-1	-	TRBJ1-1	-
TGTGCCAGCAGTGGGTACTGGACAGGGCTAAATCAGCCCCAGCATTTT	CASSGYWTGLNQPQHF	TRBV2	TRBD1	TRBJ1-5	once